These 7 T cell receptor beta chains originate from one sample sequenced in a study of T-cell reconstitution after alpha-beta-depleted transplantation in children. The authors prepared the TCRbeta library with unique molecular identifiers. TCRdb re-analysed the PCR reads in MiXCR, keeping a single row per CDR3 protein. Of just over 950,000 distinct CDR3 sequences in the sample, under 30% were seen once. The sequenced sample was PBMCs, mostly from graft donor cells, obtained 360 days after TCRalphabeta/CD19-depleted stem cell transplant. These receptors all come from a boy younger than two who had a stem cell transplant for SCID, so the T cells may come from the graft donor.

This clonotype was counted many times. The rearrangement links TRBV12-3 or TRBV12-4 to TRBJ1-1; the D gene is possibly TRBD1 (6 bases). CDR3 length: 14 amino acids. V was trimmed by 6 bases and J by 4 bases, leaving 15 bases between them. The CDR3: CASSLLGGSTEAFF. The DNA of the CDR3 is TGTGCCAGCAGCCTACTAGGGGGGTCCACTGAAGCTTTCTTT.

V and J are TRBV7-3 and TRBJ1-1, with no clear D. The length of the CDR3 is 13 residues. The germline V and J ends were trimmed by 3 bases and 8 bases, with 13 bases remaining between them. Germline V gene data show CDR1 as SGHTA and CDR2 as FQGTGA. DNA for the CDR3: TGTGCCAGCAGCTTGAGGGCTTCAACGGAAGCTTTCTTT. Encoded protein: CASSLRASTEAFF.

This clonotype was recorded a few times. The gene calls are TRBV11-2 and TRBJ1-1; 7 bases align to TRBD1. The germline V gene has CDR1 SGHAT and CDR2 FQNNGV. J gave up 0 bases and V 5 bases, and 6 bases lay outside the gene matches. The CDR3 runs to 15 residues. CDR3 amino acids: CASSPLTGLNTEAFF. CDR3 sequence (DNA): TGTGCCAGCAGCCCGTTGACAGGGTTGAACACTGAAGCTTTCTTT.

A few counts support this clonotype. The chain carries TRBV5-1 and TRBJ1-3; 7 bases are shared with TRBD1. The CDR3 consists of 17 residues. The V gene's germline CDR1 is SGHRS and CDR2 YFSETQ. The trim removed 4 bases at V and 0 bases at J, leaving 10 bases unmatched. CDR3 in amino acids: CASSLGRTGLSGNTIYF. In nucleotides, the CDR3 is TGCGCCAGCAGCCTAGGCCGGACAGGACTCTCTGGAAACACCATATATTTT.

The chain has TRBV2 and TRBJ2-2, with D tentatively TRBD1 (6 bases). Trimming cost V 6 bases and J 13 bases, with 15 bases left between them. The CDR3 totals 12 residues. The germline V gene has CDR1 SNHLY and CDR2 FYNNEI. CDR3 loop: CASSAGTTGLFF. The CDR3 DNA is TGTGCCAGCAGCGCCGGGACGACAGGGCTGTTTTTT.

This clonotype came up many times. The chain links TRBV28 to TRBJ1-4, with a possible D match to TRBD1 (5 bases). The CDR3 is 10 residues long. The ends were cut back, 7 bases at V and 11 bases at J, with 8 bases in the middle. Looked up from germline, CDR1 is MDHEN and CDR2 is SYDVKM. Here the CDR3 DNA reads TGTGCCAGCATGGGACTTAAACTGTTTTTT. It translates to CASMGLKLFF.

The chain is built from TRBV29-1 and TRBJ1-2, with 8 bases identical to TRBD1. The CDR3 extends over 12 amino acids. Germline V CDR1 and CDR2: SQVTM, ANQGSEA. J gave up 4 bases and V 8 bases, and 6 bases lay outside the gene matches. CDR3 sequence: CSSGQGSYGYTF. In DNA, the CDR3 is TGCAGCTCCGGACAGGGATCCTATGGCTACACCTTC.